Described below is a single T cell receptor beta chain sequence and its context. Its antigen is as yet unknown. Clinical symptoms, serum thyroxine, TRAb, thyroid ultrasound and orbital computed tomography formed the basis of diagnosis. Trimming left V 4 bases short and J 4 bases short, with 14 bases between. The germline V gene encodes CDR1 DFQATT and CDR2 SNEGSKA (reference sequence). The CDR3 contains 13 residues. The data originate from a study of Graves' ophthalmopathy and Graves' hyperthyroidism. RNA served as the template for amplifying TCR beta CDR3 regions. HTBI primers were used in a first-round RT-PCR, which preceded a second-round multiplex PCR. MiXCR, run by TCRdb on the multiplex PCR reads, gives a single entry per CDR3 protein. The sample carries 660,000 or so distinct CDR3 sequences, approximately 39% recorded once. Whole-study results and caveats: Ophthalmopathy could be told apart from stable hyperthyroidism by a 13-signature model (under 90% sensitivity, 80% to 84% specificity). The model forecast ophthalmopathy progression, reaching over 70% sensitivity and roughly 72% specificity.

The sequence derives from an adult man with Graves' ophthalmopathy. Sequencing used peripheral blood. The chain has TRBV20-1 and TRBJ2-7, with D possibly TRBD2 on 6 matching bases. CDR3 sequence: CSAKEDYTYEQYF. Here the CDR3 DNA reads TGCAGTGCTAAAGAGGACTATACTTACGAGCAGTACTTC.